The clone carrying this T cell receptor beta chain was counted ten times or more. The antigen is not known. The data were obtained in a study of T cells in Graves' hyperthyroidism and ophthalmopathy. Study results and caveats: Blood also carried most thyroid clonotypes expanded above 0.001.

If no ophthalmopathy progression occurred within 18 months, Graves' hyperthyroidism was stable. Not enrolled were patients with uncontrolled infection, other autoimmune disease, pregnancy or lactation. Each diagnosis was grounded in clinical symptoms, serum thyroxine and TRAb, thyroid ultrasound, and orbital computed tomography. TCR beta CDR3 sequences were amplified from RNA transcripts. A first-round RT-PCR of the TCR CDR3 used the HTBI primer set. In TCRdb, the multiplex PCR reads were re-called with MiXCR into one record per CDR3 protein. The sample contains 500,000 to 650,000 distinct CDR3 sequences, 14% of which appear only once. This sequence was found in a woman between 40 and 50 years old with Graves' hyperthyroidism. The specimen was blood.

This CDR3 is CASSEVGARYEQYF. The DNA of the CDR3 is TGCGCCAGCAGTGAGGTAGGGGCTCGGTACGAGCAGTACTTC. The J gene is TRBJ2-7, the V gene TRBV10-2; D may be TRBD1 (5 bases). The CDR3 contains 14 residues. Trimming left V 2 bases short and J 4 bases short, with 12 bases between. Germline CDR1 and CDR2: WSHSY and SAAADI.